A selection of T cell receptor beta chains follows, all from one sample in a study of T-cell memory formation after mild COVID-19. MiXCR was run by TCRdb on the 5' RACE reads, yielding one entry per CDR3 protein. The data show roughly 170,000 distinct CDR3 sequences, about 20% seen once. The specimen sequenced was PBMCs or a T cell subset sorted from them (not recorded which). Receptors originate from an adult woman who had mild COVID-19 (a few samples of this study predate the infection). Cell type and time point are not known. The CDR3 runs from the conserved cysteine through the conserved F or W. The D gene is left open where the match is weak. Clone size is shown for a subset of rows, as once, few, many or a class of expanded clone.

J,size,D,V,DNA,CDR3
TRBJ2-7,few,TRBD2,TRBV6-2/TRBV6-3,TGTGCCAGCAGACCAGGACTAGCGGACGACTACGAGCAGTACTTC,CASRPGLADDYEQYF
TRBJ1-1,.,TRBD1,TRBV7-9,TGTGCCAGCAGCCGACAGGGGGCTAGGAACACTGAAGCTTTCTTT,CASSRQGARNTEAFF
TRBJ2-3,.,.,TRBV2,TGTGCCAGCACCAATCGGGGGGCCGCGGATACGCAGTATTTT,CASTNRGAADTQYF
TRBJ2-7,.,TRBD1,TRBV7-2,TGTGCCAGCAGCCCGAGCTCGGGACAGGTACTCTACGAGCAGTACTTC,CASSPSSGQVLYEQYF
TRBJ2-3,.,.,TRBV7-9,TGTGCCAGCAGCTTCCCAAGGGGGGGCAGCACAGATACGCAGTATTTT,CASSFPRGGSTDTQYF
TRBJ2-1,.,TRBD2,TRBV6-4,TGTGCCAGCAGTGACTCGACCAGCGGGGGAGGGAATGAGCAGTTCTTC,CASSDSTSGGGNEQFF
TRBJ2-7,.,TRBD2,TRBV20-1,TGCAGTGCTAGTGCTAGCGGGAGGAGCTCCTACGAGCAGTACTTC,CSASASGRSSYEQYF
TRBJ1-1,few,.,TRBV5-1,TGCGCCAGCAGCTTAGAGATAAACACTGAAGCTTTCTTT,CASSLEINTEAFF
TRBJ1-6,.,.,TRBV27,TGTGCCAGCAGTTTATCGGGGAGTTCACCCCTCCACTTT,CASSLSGSSPLHF
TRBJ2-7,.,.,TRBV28,TGTGCCAGCAGTTTGAACAGGGCCGGGTACGAGCAGTACTTC,CASSLNRAGYEQYF
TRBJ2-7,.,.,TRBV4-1,TGCGCCAGCAGCCACACCGCGGGAACCCTTGGGGAGCAGTACTTC,CASSHTAGTLGEQYF
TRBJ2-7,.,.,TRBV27,TGTGCCAGCAGTTCCGGGACATGGGGGACCGAGCAGTACTTC,CASSSGTWGTEQYF
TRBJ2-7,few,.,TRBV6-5,TGTGCCAGCAGTTACCAGCTTCCGCGGGCCGACGAGCAGTACTTC,CASSYQLPRADEQYF
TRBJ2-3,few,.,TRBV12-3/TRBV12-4,TGTGCCAGTGGTGGGGGCGCCCCACGCACAGATACGCAGTATTTT,CASGGGAPRTDTQYF
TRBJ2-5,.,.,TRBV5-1,TGCGCCAGCAGCTTGGTCGGGGGACAAGAGACCCAGTACTTC,CASSLVGGQETQYF
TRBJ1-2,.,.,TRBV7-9,TGTGCCAGCAGCTTAGCGAGTATGCGGATCGATGGCTACACCTTC,CASSLASMRIDGYTF
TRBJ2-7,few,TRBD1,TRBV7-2,TGTGCCAGCAGTTCCGGGACAGATCTTGGCGAGCAGTACTTC,CASSSGTDLGEQYF
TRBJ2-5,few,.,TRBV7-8,TGTGCCAGCAGCTCTTGGGACACCAACCAAGTCGGGACCCAGTACTTC,CASSSWDTNQVGTQYF
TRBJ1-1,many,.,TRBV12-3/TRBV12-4,TGTGCCAGCAGCTTAGGAGGTTTCACTGAAGCTTTCTTT,CASSLGGFTEAFF
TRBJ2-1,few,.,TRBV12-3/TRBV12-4,TGTGCCAGCAGTTCCACTAGCCGAAATTACAATGAGCAGTTCTTC,CASSSTSRNYNEQFF
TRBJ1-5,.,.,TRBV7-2,TGTGCCAGCAGCTCGACAGATAATAGCAATCAGCCCCAGCATTTT,CASSSTDNSNQPQHF
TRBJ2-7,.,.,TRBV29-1,TGCAGCGTCAAGAGGGACCTCTACGAGCAGTACTTC,CSVKRDLYEQYF
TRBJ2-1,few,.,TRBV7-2,TGTGCCAGCACATGGGGGTACGATGAGCAGTTCTTC,CASTWGYDEQFF
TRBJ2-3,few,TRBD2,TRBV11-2,TGTGCCAGCAGCTTAGTCCCTGGGACCCCCGGACGGGGGGGTCGGACTAGCACAGATACGCAGTATTTT,CASSLVPGTPGRGGRTSTDTQYF
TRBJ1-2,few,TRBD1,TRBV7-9,TGTGCCAGCACTGATACAGGGGTTGATGGCTACACCTTC,CASTDTGVDGYTF
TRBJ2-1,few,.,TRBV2,TGTGCCAGCGGGATCGGAGGGGGTGCCTACAATGAGCAGTTCTTC,CASGIGGGAYNEQFF
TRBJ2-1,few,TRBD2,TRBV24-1,TGTGCCACCAGTGTACTAGCGGGAGGGTATAATGAGCAGTTCTTC,CATSVLAGGYNEQFF
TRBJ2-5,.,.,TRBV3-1,TGTGCCAGCGATACCGGGGGCCCAGAGACCCAGTACTTC,CASDTGGPETQYF
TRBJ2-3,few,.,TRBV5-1,TGCGCCAGCAGCTTCGCCCGGGGGCGTGGAGATACGCAGTATTTT,CASSFARGRGDTQYF
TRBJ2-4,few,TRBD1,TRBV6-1,TGTGCCAGCAGTGACTTGACAGGGCTAGCCAAAAACATTCAGTACTTC,CASSDLTGLAKNIQYF
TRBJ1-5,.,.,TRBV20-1,TGCAGTGCTAGAGCGGACCAGTTGGGGACATTCCGTGGCGGCAATCAGCCCCAGCATTTT,CSARADQLGTFRGGNQPQHF
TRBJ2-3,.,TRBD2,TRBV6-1,TGTGCCAGCAGTGGCCTAGCGGGGGCCACAGATACGCAGTATTTT,CASSGLAGATDTQYF
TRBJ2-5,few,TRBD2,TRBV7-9,TGTGCCAGCAGCTTAATAGGGACTAGACGAGAGACCCAGTACTTC,CASSLIGTRRETQYF
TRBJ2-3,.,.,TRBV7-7,TGTGCTAGCAGTAACAGGGCCGATACGCAGTATTTT,CASSNRADTQYF
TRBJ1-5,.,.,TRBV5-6,TGTGCCAGCAGCTTGGGAGGGCCCGATAGCAATCAGCCCCAGCATTTT,CASSLGGPDSNQPQHF
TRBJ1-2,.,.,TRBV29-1,TGCAGCGTTCGCCGTCCCGGGCCTAGCGGTGGCTACACCTTC,CSVRRPGPSGGYTF
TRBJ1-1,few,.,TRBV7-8,TGTGCCAGCAGGACCCAGGGGAACACTGAAGCTTTCTTT,CASRTQGNTEAFF
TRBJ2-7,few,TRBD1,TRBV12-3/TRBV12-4,TGTGCCAGCAGGGGACAGGGATTCTACGAGCAGTACTTC,CASRGQGFYEQYF
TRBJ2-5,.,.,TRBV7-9,TGTGCCAGCAGCTTGATTACCGGGGGCCAAGAGACCCAGTACTTC,CASSLITGGQETQYF
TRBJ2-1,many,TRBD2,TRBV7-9,TGTGCCAGCAGCTCGGGAGGGGCCCTGCAGTTCTTC,CASSSGGALQFF
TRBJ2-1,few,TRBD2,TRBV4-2,TGTGCCAGCAGCCAAGGACTAGCGGGACTACACAATGAGCAGTTCTTC,CASSQGLAGLHNEQFF
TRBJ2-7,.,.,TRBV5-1,TGCGCCAGCAGCATGAGCTCCTACGAGCAGTACTTC,CASSMSSYEQYF
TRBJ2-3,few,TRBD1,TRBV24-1,TGTGCCACCAGTGAGCCCAGGGGGCCGACAGATACGCAGTATTTT,CATSEPRGPTDTQYF
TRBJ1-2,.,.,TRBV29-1,TGCAGCGTTGAAGGAGACAAAAACTATGGCTACACCTTC,CSVEGDKNYGYTF
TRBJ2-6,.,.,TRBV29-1,TGCAGCGTCGAGATTGCTGGGGCCAACGTCCTGACTTTC,CSVEIAGANVLTF
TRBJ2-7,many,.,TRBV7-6,TGTGCCAGCAGCTTAGGGGGAGACTACGAGCAGTACTTC,CASSLGGDYEQYF
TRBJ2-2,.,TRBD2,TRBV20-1,TGCAGTGCTAGGGACGCGGGGGTACACACCGGGGAGCTGTTTTTT,CSARDAGVHTGELFF
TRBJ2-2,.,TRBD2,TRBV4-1,TGCGCCAGCAGCCACCCCGGACTAGCGGGACCGAACACCGGGGAGCTGTTTTTT,CASSHPGLAGPNTGELFF
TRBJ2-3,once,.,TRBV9,TGTGCCAGCAGCGATGGGGGAAACACAGATACGCAGTATTTT,CASSDGGNTDTQYF
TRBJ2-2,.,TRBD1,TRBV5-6,TGTGCCAGCAGCTTGTGGGAGAGTCCACAGGGGTGGCTGTTTTTT,CASSLWESPQGWLFF